What follows are 3 T cell receptor beta chains derived from one specimen sequenced in a study of cytomegalovirus exposure and HLA in healthy donors. In the PCR, 60 Vbeta and 13 Jbeta primers were used. Produced via immunoSEQ multiplex PCR; TCRdb's table is partial and in-frame only. Of roughly 100,000 clones detected, approximately 83% appear once; the ten largest clones hold under 4.5%. Sequencing used PBMCs. The origin of the receptors is a female donor in good health and CMV-seropositive.

J is TRBJ2-1 and V is TRBV6-5; TRBD1 aligns across 9 bases. CDR3 size: 16 residues. V lost 0 bases and J lost 6; bases outside the gene matches: 6. Germline values: CDR1 MNHEY, CDR2 SVGAGI. The CDR3 here is CASSYSWDRVGNEQFF. The CDR3 nucleotides read TGTGCCAGCAGTTACTCATGGGACAGGGTAGGCAATGAGCAGTTCTTC.

The gene calls are TRBV5-4 and TRBJ1-2, with D unclear. The CDR3 contains 12 residues. With 4 bases removed from V and 6 bases from J, the gap between germline ends came to 10 bases. Germline loops: CDR1 SGHNT, CDR2 YYREEE (reference sequence). The CDR3 nucleotides are TGTGCCAGCAGCCTCCGATCAGATGGCTACACCTTC. Protein: CASSLRSDGYTF.

J is TRBJ2-7 and V is TRBV28, with TRBD1 matching 7 bases. V lost 6 bases and J lost 7; bases outside the gene matches: 6. CDR1 MDHEN and CDR2 SYDVKM come from the germline V gene. The length of the CDR3 is 12 residues. The DNA of the CDR3 is TGTGCCAGCAGGTACCGGGACAGTGAGCAGTACTTC. It specifies CASRYRDSEQYF.